The 24 T cell receptor beta chains in this list originate from one sample, sequenced in a study of blood T cells in healthy people across ages. Then a second PCR, running roughly 7 to 11 cycles, was carried out with a sample-barcoded 5' primer and a J-beta primer mix. TCRdb redid the calling of the 5' RACE reads with MiXCR, one entry per CDR3 protein. The sample records about a million distinct CDR3 sequences, just over 50% being singletons. Sequenced input: blood. The receptors stem from a woman aged 60-75 years in good health.

This clonotype has just one count. The junction departs from the called germline gene at one end, perhaps through a read error. The CDR3 DNA is TGCAGTGCTGGGGGCTACGATGAGCAGTTCTTC. Translation: CSAGGYDEQFF. The chain combines TRBV20-1 with TRBJ2-1; perhaps TRBD1 as D (6 bases). CDR3 length: 11 residues. Germline values: CDR1 DFQATT, CDR2 SNEGSKA (reference sequence).

The rearrangement joins TRBV4-1 to TRBJ2-3; possible D gene TRBD1, 7 bases. V lost 3 bases to trimming and J lost 0 bases, with 16 bases between them. Germline CDR1 MGHRA, CDR2 YSYEKL. The CDR3 sequence is 17 residues long. The DNA of the CDR3 is TGCGCCAGCAGCCAGACCCTATCAGGGGGGAGCACAGATACGCAGTATTTT. This translates into CASSQTLSGGSTDTQYF.

This clonotype came up a few times. The chain joins TRBV2 to TRBJ2-3; D might be TRBD1 or TRBD2, each matching 5 bases. Germline loops: CDR1 SNHLY, CDR2 FYNNEI. The CDR3 contains 15 residues. V was cut by 8 bases and J by 6 bases, with 21 bases left in between. CDR3 in amino acids: CASSAYRGLRDTQYF. The CDR3 nucleotides are TGTGCCAGCTCCGCTTATCGGGGCCTCCGGGATACGCAGTATTTT. The whole variable domain, remainder taken from reference TRBV2 and TRBJ2-3, is EPEVTQTPSHQVTQMGQEVILRCVPISNHLYFYWYRQILGQKVEFLVSFYNNEISEKSEIFDDQFSVERPDGSNFTLKIRSTKLEDSAMYFCASSAYRGLRDTQYFGPGTRLTVL.

The rearrangement uses TRBV5-1 and TRBJ2-1; 10 bases agree with TRBD2. The length of the CDR3 is 13 residues. Trimming at V came to 2 bases and at J to 8 bases, leaving 1 base not matched to a gene. CDR1 SGHRS and CDR2 YFSETQ come from the germline V gene. For the CDR3, the DNA is TGCGCCAGCAGCTTCCTAGCGGGAGATGAGCAGTTCTTC. Protein sequence: CASSFLAGDEQFF.

This clonotype has at least ten counts. This chain uses TRBV27 with TRBJ1-1; no definite D call. Between the trimmed V and J ends, which lost 6 bases and 7 bases, there was a span of 15 bases. This CDR3 contains 13 residues. CDR1 is MNHEY and CDR2 is SMNVEV in the germline V gene (reference sequence). In nucleotides, the CDR3 is TGTGCCAGCAGATTTCTATCGGGTCTTGAAGCTTTCTTT. Its translation: CASRFLSGLEAFF.

This rearrangement joins TRBV27 to TRBJ2-6, with D unclear. Germline-derived CDR1 and CDR2 are MNHEY and SMNVEV (reference sequence). The V end lost 3 bases, the J end lost 1 base, and 10 bases lay between the germline ends. CDR3 length equals 16 residues. The CDR3 spells CASSLIHSSGANVLTF. In nucleotides, the CDR3 is TGTGCCAGCAGTTTGATTCACAGTTCTGGGGCCAACGTCCTGACTTTC.

This chain connects TRBV7-2 to TRBJ2-3, with 14 bases aligning to TRBD2. Losses at the gene ends were 3 bases for V and 3 bases for J; bases not matched to a gene: 5. Germline V gene sequence: CDR1 SGHTA, CDR2 FQGNSA. The CDR3 consists of 17 residues. CDR3 amino acids: CASSLGTSGRKTDTQYF. CDR3 coding DNA: TGTGCCAGCAGCTTGGGGACTAGCGGGAGAAAAACAGATACGCAGTATTTT. The full variable domain, with the rest looked up from reference TRBV7-2 and TRBJ2-3, is GAGVSQSPSNKVTEKGKDVELRCDPISGHTALYWYRQSLGQGLEFLIYFQGNSAPDKSGLPSDRFSAERTGGSVSTLTIQRTQQEDSAVYLCASSLGTSGRKTDTQYFGPGTRLTVL.

Here the CDR3 reads CASSWGSGSSYEQYF. The DNA for the CDR3 is TGTGCCAGCAGCTGGGGTAGCGGGAGCTCCTACGAGCAGTACTTC. The chain has TRBV5-4 and TRBJ2-7, with 9 nucleotides matching TRBD2. CDR1 is SGHNT, CDR2 YYREEE, per germline (reference sequence). After removal of 3 bases from V and 0 bases from J, the junction contained 4 bases not matched to a gene. This CDR3 region has 15 residues.

The gene calls are TRBV20-1 and TRBJ2-7, with TRBD2 as a possible D gene (5 bases). Germline values: CDR1 DFQATT, CDR2 SNEGSKA (reference sequence). The CDR3 extends over 13 amino acids. Between the trimmed V and J ends, which lost 6 bases and 0 bases, there was a span of 12 bases. CDR3: CSALERSSYEQYF. Written as DNA, the CDR3 is TGCAGTGCCCTGGAGCGGAGCTCCTACGAGCAGTACTTC.

This chain connects TRBV9 to TRBJ2-7; D is uncertain. The germline V gene has CDR1 SGDLS and CDR2 YYNGEE. The V and J ends lost 3 bases and 7 bases respectively, with 17 bases between them. The CDR3 runs to 14 residues. This CDR3 is CASSAPPPSTEQYF. In DNA, the CDR3 is TGTGCCAGCAGCGCACCCCCTCCCAGCACTGAGCAGTACTTC.

V is TRBV20-1 and J is TRBJ2-3, with a tentative D call TRBD2 (7 bases). The CDR3 is 13 residues long. Germline CDR1 is DFQATT and CDR2 is SNEGSKA (reference sequence). The V and J ends lost 6 bases and 6 bases respectively, with 16 bases between them. CDR3 DNA sequence: TGCAGTGCCGGAGGGGGGGGAGCGGATACGCAGTATTTT. Translation gives CSAGGGGADTQYF.

As concerns this clonotype: Germline and junction disagree at one end, which may indicate a read error. The V call is TRBV20-1, the J call TRBJ2-3; D is possibly TRBD2 (6 bases). CDR3 size: 13 residues. The germline V gene encodes CDR1 DFQATT and CDR2 SNEGSKA (reference sequence). The CDR3 protein is CSARGGITDTLYF. The CDR3 bases are TGCAGTGCCCGAGGCGGGATCACAGATACGCTGTATTTT.

V and J are TRBV10-2 and TRBJ2-2; 7 positions match TRBD1. This CDR3 has 14 amino acids. V gave up 7 bases and J gave up 2 bases; unmatched junction bases: 4. Germline V CDR1 and CDR2: WSHSY, SAAADI. As DNA, the CDR3 is TGCGCCAGCATGACAGGGAGAAACACCGGGGAGCTGTTTTTT. Its translation: CASMTGRNTGELFF.

The table lists this clonotype with a few counts. The chain joins TRBV2 to TRBJ2-3; D might be TRBD2 (5 bases). The CDR3 has 14 amino acids. CDR1 is SNHLY and CDR2 is FYNNEI in the germline V gene. V gave up 7 bases and J gave up 0 bases, with 11 bases separating them. The CDR3 nucleotides read TGTGCCAGCACCGAGCGGACTAGCACAGATACGCAGTATTTT. Its protein is CASTERTSTDTQYF.

This chain connects TRBV27 to TRBJ2-5; D is undetermined. CDR1 and CDR2 from the germline V gene are MNHEY and SMNVEV (reference sequence). The CDR3 has 15 residues. The ends were cut back, 6 bases at V and 4 bases at J, with 18 bases in the middle. The CDR3 region is CASSPGVGQGETQYF. DNA for the CDR3: TGTGCCAGCAGCCCCGGAGTAGGGCAAGGAGAGACCCAGTACTTC.

This clonotype appeared a few times. The chain joins TRBV6-6 to TRBJ2-1; maybe TRBD1 (5 bases). This CDR3 region has 14 residues. Deletions cut 2 bases from V and 2 bases from J, with 7 bases between. Per the germline V gene, CDR1 is MNHNY and CDR2 is SVGAGI (reference sequence). In nucleotides, the CDR3 is TGTGCCAGCAGTTACGACAGCCCCTACAATGAGCAGTTCTTC. Protein sequence: CASSYDSPYNEQFF.

The rearrangement links TRBV20-1 to TRBJ1-4; D possibly corresponds to TRBD1 (6 bases). Germline lookup yields CDR1 DFQATT and CDR2 SNEGSKA (reference sequence). The CDR3 sequence is 12 residues long. Trimming left V 8 bases short and J 8 bases short, with 15 bases between. The CDR3 bases are TGCAGTTCCCGGGGGCCTGAGGAAAAACTGTTTTTT. As protein: CSSRGPEEKLFF.

This clonotype has a count of ten or more. The genes are TRBV15 and TRBJ2-1, with D tentatively TRBD2 (5 bases). The J call is in doubt because the DNA end fits TRBJ2-7 better. Looked up from germline, CDR1 is LNHNV and CDR2 is YYDKDF (reference sequence). The CDR3 extends over 15 amino acids. The CDR3 DNA follows: TGTGCCACCAGCAGAGCCCGGGGATCCTACAATGAGCAGTACTTC. Translating gives CATSRARGSYNEQYF.

The rearrangement links TRBV30 to TRBJ1-1; perhaps TRBD1 as D (5 bases). Per germline, CDR1 GTSNPN and CDR2 SVGIG (reference sequence). V lost 2 bases and J 4 bases, leaving 17 bases between the germline ends. CDR3 length: 15 residues. The CDR3: CAWSLGATRFTEAFF. The CDR3, as DNA: TGTGCCTGGAGTCTCGGGGCCACTAGATTCACTGAAGCTTTCTTT.

The chain is built from TRBV13 and TRBJ2-2; TRBD1 matches 8 bases. CDR3 length equals 16 residues. Germline-derived CDR1 and CDR2 are PRHDT and FYEKMQ (reference sequence). Trimming took 2 bases from V and 6 from J; bases not matched to a gene: 8. CDR3 coding DNA: TGTGCCAGCAGCTTATTCGCCCGGACAGGGCCCGGGGAGCTGTTTTTT. Translated, it gives CASSLFARTGPGELFF.

The CDR3 DNA follows: TGTGCCAGCAGTATCCTCCGGGTCATAGCGGACGGGGAGCTGTTTTTT. This codes for CASSILRVIADGELFF. The chain joins TRBV12-3 or TRBV12-4 to TRBJ2-2; TRBD2 might be the D (6 bases). The CDR3 contains 16 residues. V lost 5 bases, J lost 7 bases, and 20 bases lay in between.

This clonotype occurred many times. V and J are TRBV29-1 and TRBJ2-5; D is uncertain. Germline CDR1 SQVTM, CDR2 ANQGSEA. This CDR3 contains 12 residues. V lost 5 bases and J lost 1, with 8 bases in between. The CDR3 nucleotides are TGCAGCGTTATCTGGGTCCAAGAGACCCAGTACTTC. This gives the protein CSVIWVQETQYF.

This rearrangement joins TRBV5-6 to TRBJ2-7; D is uncertain. Trimming took off 1 base at V and 1 base at J, with 6 bases between the two ends. From germline, CDR1 is SGHDT and CDR2 YYEEEE. The CDR3 is made up of 13 amino acids. Here the CDR3 reads CASSLSESYEQYF. The CDR3 region has the DNA TGTGCCAGCAGCTTGTCCGAGTCCTACGAGCAGTACTTC.

The chain employs TRBV20-1 and TRBJ2-7; 10 bases map to TRBD1. V was pared by 3 bases and J by 1 base, with 12 bases of the junction left unmatched. Germline-derived CDR1 and CDR2 are DFQATT and SNEGSKA (reference sequence). CDR3 size: 17 residues. The CDR3 DNA reads as TGCAGTGCTAGGGACAGGGGGTCTAAGTGGACGTCCTACGAGCAGTACTTC. This translates into CSARDRGSKWTSYEQYF.